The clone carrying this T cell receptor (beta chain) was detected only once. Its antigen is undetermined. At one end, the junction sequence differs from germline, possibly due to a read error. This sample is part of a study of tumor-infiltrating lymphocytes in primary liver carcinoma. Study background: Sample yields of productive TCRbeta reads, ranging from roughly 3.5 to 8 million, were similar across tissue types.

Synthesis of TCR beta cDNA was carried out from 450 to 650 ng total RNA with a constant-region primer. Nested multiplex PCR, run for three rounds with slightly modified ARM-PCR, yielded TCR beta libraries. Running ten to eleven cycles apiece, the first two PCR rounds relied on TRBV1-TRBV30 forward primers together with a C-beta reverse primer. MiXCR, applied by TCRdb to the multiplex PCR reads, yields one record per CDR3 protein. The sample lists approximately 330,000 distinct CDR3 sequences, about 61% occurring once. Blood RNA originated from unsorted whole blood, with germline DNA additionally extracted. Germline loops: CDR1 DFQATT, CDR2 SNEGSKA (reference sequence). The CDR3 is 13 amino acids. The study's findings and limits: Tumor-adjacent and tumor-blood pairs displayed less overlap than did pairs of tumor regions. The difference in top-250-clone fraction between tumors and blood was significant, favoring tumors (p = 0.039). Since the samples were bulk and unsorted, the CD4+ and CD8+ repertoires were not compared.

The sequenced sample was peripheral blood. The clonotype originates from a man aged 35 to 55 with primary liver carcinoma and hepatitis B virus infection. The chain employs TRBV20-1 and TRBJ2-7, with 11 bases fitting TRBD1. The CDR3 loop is CSAEGTGGDDQYF. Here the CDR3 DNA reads TGCAGTGCCGAGGGGACAGGGGGGGACGATCAGTACTTC.